The sequence of this TCR beta chain was determined in a study of tumor-infiltrating lymphocytes in primary liver carcinoma. For the study at large: Tissue type made little difference to sample yields of roughly 3.65 to 7.5 million productive TCRbeta reads.

This CDR3 region has 13 residues. The germline CDR1 and CDR2 sequences are MNHEY and SVGEGT. Remarks on this clonotype: Antigen: not known. The junction departs from the called germline gene at one end, perhaps through a read error.

Extraction of RNA together with DNA used 20-30 mg of unsorted bulk tissue. Study-level findings and limits: Presence in all five tumor regions was observed for only about 8-24% of top clones.

With roughly 500 ng total RNA as template and a constant-region primer, TCR beta cDNA was made. The TCR beta library was amplified through three nested multiplex PCR rounds in a modified ARM-PCR procedure. Forward primers for TRBV1-TRBV30 and a C-beta reverse primer served the first two PCR rounds, at 10 cycles each. TCRdb re-called the multiplex PCR reads with MiXCR, one entry per CDR3 protein. The sample holds 150,000 to 200,000 distinct CDR3 sequences; around 81% are singletons and the top ten take approximately 18%. The chain has TRBV6-2 or TRBV6-3 and TRBJ2-3; the D gene is possibly TRBD2 (5 bases). What was sequenced was tumor tissue from primary liver carcinoma. The receptor comes from a middle-aged man with primary liver carcinoma and hepatitis B virus infection. CDR3 coding DNA: TGTGCCAGGAGTTCGGCACTAGTGAATACACAGTATTTT. The encoded protein is CARSSALVNTQYF.